This TCR beta chain was recorded in a study of blood T cell repertoires in COVID-19. Whole-study context: Sites in the United States, Italy and Spain provided acute and convalescent COVID-19 samples. Nucleic acid was either cDNA or gDNA, and it came from T cells, B-cell-depleted T cells, or PBMCs.

Authors' processing steps: Quantification of nucleated cells was approximated via reference gene primer amplification. The table came from immunoSEQ multiplex PCR; TCRdb's copy has only in-frame clones and leaves some out. That table furnishes V, J and clone size, whereas the DNA furnished D and trimming. The sample consists of some 26,000 clones, roughly 85% of them appearing once. CDR3 length equals 15 residues. Deletions cut 5 bases from V and 6 bases from J, with 17 bases between. Germline CDR1 LGHDT, CDR2 YNNKEL (reference sequence). The source of this sequence is a woman aged 50 to 65 with active COVID-19. The chain combines TRBV3-1 (or the pseudogene TRBV3-2) with TRBJ2-1; a weak D match, TRBD1 (6 bases). Sequencing was carried out using peripheral blood. DNA for the CDR3: TGTGCCAGCAGCAAGGGGACACATCTTGTCAATGAGCAGTTCTTC. This encodes CASSKGTHLVNEQFF.